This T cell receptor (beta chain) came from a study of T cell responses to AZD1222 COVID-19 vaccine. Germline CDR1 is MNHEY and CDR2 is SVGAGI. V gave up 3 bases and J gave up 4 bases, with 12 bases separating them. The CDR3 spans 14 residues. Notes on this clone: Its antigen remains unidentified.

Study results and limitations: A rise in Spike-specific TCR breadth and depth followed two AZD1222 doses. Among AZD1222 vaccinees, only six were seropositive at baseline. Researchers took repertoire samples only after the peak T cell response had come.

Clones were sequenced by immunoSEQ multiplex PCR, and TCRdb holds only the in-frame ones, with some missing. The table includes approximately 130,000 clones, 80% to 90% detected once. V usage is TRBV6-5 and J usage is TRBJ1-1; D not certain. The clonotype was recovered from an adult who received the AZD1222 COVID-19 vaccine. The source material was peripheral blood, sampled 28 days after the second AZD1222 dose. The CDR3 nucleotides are TGTGCCAGCAGTTATGACGAGTGGGGCACTGAAGCTTTCTTT. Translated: CASSYDEWGTEAFF.